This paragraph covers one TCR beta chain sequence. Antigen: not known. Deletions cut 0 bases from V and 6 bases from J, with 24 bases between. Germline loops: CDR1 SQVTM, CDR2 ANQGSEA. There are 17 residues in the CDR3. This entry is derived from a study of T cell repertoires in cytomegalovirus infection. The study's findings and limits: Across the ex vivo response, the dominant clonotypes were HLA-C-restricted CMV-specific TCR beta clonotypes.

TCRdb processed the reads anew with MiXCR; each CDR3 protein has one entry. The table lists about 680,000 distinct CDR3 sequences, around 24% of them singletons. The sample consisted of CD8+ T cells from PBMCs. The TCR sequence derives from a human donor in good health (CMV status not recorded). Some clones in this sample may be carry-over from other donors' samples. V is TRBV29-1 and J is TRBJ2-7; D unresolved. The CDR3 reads CSVEDGPSTGSDSEQYF. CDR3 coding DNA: TGCAGCGTTGAAGATGGCCCCTCGACCGGATCTGATAGCGAGCAGTACTTC.